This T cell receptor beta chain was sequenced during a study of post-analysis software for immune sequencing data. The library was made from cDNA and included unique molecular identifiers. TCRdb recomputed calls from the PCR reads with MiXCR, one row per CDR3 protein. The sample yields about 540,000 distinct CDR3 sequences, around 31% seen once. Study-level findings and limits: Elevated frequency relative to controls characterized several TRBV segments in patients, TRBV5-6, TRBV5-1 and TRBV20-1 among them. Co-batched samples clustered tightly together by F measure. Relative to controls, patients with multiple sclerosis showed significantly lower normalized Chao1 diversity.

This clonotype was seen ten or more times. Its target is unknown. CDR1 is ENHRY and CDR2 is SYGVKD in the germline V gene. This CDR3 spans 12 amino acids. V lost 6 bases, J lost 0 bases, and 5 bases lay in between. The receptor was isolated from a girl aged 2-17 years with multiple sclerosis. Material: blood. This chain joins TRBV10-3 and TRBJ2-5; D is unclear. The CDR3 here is CAIRQYQETQYF. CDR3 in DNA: TGTGCCATCAGACAGTACCAAGAGACCCAGTACTTC.